Presented here are 22 T cell receptor beta chains from one specimen sequenced in a study of blood T cell repertoires in COVID-19. The table came from immunoSEQ multiplex PCR; TCRdb's copy has only in-frame clones and leaves some out. The sample records fewer than 350,000 clones, about 89% being singletons. The sample was PBMCs or T cells enriched from blood (not recorded which). The receptor set was obtained from a man aged 55 to 69 who had recovered from COVID-19.

The chain uses TRBV7-2 and TRBJ2-7; TRBD1 agrees at 8 bases. This CDR3 has 13 residues. V shed 4 bases, J shed 6 bases, and the junction held 5 bases outside the gene matches. The germline V gene encodes CDR1 SGHTA and CDR2 FQGNSA. The CDR3: CASSSTTGGEQYF. CDR3 bases: TGTGCCAGCAGCTCGACAACAGGGGGCGAGCAGTACTTC.

The V gene is TRBV19, the J gene TRBJ1-1; 10 nucleotides line up with TRBD1. The CDR3 runs 16 residues. V was clipped by 6 bases and J by 0 bases; unmatched bases: 7. Germline lookup yields CDR1 LNHDA and CDR2 SQIVND (reference sequence). The CDR3 DNA reads TGTGCCAGTAGCCGCTGGACAGGGGGAATGAACACTGAAGCTTTCTTT. It encodes CASSRWTGGMNTEAFF.

The chain recombines TRBV28 with TRBJ2-7; TRBD2 agrees at 7 bases. CDR1 and CDR2 (germline): MDHEN, SYDVKM. V was pared by 4 bases and J by 1 base, with 10 bases of the junction left unmatched. This CDR3 comprises 16 residues. The CDR3 DNA sequence: TGTGCCAGCAGTTCCCCAACGACTAGCAGGTCCTACGAGCAGTACTTC. Residues: CASSSPTTSRSYEQYF.

This clone has just a few counts. J is TRBJ2-5 and V is TRBV2; TRBD2 is a possible D gene (5 bases). With 5 bases removed from V and 3 bases from J, the gap between germline ends came to 10 bases. CDR1 is SNHLY, CDR2 FYNNEI, per germline. The CDR3 runs 13 residues. This chain's CDR3 is CASSWERKETQYF. CDR3 in DNA: TGTGCCAGCAGTTGGGAGCGGAAAGAGACCCAGTACTTC.

CDR3 amino acids: CASSLVGQSYEQYF. CDR3 DNA sequence: TGTGCCAGCAGCTTAGTAGGACAGAGCTACGAGCAGTACTTC. The chain is built from TRBV7-3 and TRBJ2-7; the D gene is possibly TRBD1 (6 bases). Trimming took 2 bases from V and 3 from J, leaving 11 bases between them. CDR1 and CDR2 from the germline V gene are SGHTA and FQGTGA. This CDR3 comprises 14 residues.

V is TRBV7-2 and J is TRBJ2-3; TRBD2 agrees at 11 bases. CDR3 length equals 17 residues. With 5 bases clipped from V and 2 bases from J, the junction kept 9 bases outside the gene matches. Germline values: CDR1 SGHTA, CDR2 FQGNSA. In DNA form, the CDR3 reads TGTGCCAGCAGCCCACCACGACTAGCGGGGCACACAGATACGCAGTATTTT. This codes for CASSPPRLAGHTDTQYF.

The chain is built from TRBV9 and TRBJ1-3, with a possible D match to TRBD1 (5 bases). The V end lost 1 base, the J end lost 2 bases, and 16 bases lay between the germline ends. The CDR3 has 17 amino acids. Germline V gene lookup returns CDR1 SGDLS and CDR2 YYNGEE. CDR3: CASSVTVPGGAGNTIYF. CDR3 sequence (DNA): TGTGCCAGCAGCGTAACCGTCCCCGGGGGGGCTGGAAACACCATATATTTT.

This chain links TRBV28 with TRBJ1-5; possible D gene TRBD1, 5 bases. This CDR3 contains 13 residues. Germline CDR1 is MDHEN and CDR2 is SYDVKM. V dropped 3 bases and J dropped 4 bases, with 7 bases sitting between them. CDR3 protein: CASSFRTNQPQHF. CDR3 DNA: TGTGCCAGCAGTTTCCGGACAAATCAGCCCCAGCATTTT.

The V and J genes are TRBV6-2 or TRBV6-3 and TRBJ1-3; D uncertain. The CDR3 is 12 residues long. Looked up from germline, CDR1 is MNHEY and CDR2 is SVGEGT. V dropped 1 base and J dropped 4 bases, with 2 bases sitting between them. CDR3 loop: CASSYLGNTIYF. CDR3 nucleotides: TGTGCCAGCAGTTACTTAGGAAACACCATATATTTT.

The chain has TRBV7-9 and TRBJ2-1, with TRBD2 matching 8 bases. V lost 0 bases, J lost 12 bases, and 4 bases stayed unmatched. This CDR3 comprises 13 residues. Germline V CDR1 and CDR2: SEHNR, FQNEAQ (reference sequence). The CDR3 region has the DNA TGTGCCAGCAGCTTAGCGCGGGGGGTTTGGCAGTTCTTC. Its translation: CASSLARGVWQFF.

The chain links TRBV30 to TRBJ2-1; 7 nucleotides line up with TRBD2. The V segment lost 2 bases and the J segment 4 bases; nucleotides outside the gene matches: 5. Germline-derived CDR1 and CDR2 are GTSNPN and SVGIG (reference sequence). This CDR3 is built from 14 residues. The CDR3 DNA is TGTGCCTGGAGTAGGGCTAGCGGTTACAATGAGCAGTTCTTC. This gives the protein CAWSRASGYNEQFF.

The chain's CDR3 is CATSDLGSGSVHEQFF. The CDR3 DNA sequence: TGTGCCACCAGTGATTTAGGCAGCGGGAGTGTCCATGAGCAGTTCTTC. The chain carries TRBV24-1 and TRBJ2-1; 8 nucleotides match TRBD2. After removal of 1 base from V and 8 bases from J, the junction contained 9 bases not matched to a gene. The CDR3 sequence is 16 residues long. Germline values: CDR1 KGHDR, CDR2 SFDVKD.

V is TRBV6-5 and J is TRBJ2-2, with D perhaps TRBD2 (5 bases). This CDR3 has 14 residues. CDR1 and CDR2 from the germline V gene are MNHEY and SVGAGI. Trimming left V 11 bases short and J 0 bases short, with 13 bases between. This CDR3 reads CAGRYEPNTGELFF. In nucleotides, the CDR3 is TGTGCCGGGAGATACGAACCGAACACCGGGGAGCTGTTTTTT.

The chain combines TRBV7-2 with TRBJ2-1; D is possibly TRBD1 (5 bases). Germline V gene data show CDR1 as SGHTA and CDR2 as FQGNSA. There are 14 residues in the CDR3. Trimming removed 5 bases from V and 7 bases from J, with 15 bases in between. In nucleotides, the CDR3 is TGTGCCAGCAGCCGCCGGACACGGAGTAATGAGCAGTTCTTC. Its protein product is CASSRRTRSNEQFF.

V is TRBV6-2 or TRBV6-3 and J is TRBJ2-1; D is unresolved. The CDR3 totals 15 residues. Between the trimmed V and J ends, which lost 1 base and 0 bases, there was a span of 7 bases. CDR1 is MNHEY and CDR2 is SVGEGT in the germline V gene. CDR3 region: CASSYWLDSYNEQFF. CDR3 sequence (DNA): TGTGCCAGCAGTTACTGGCTCGACTCCTACAATGAGCAGTTCTTC.

This clone was seen only once. The J gene is TRBJ2-1, the V gene TRBV11-2; TRBD2 aligns across 8 bases. With 1 base clipped from V and 9 bases from J, the junction kept 11 bases outside the gene matches. This CDR3 comprises 16 residues. CDR1 is SGHAT and CDR2 is FQNNGV in the germline V gene. The CDR3 bases are TGTGCCAGCAGCTTAGTACCAGCGGGAGAGTCGGGTGAGCAGTTCTTC. Translating gives CASSLVPAGESGEQFF.

V usage is TRBV29-1 and J usage is TRBJ2-3, with D unresolved. Trimming pared 7 bases from V and 3 bases from J, leaving 8 bases between. Germline V gene lookup returns CDR1 SQVTM and CDR2 ANQGSEA. CDR3 length equals 11 residues. CDR3 amino acids: CSALLTDTQYF. CDR3 nucleotides: TGCAGCGCCCTGTTGACAGATACGCAGTATTTT.

The chain uses TRBV5-1 and TRBJ1-2; the match to TRBD1 covers 9 bases. Germline CDR1 reads SGHRS; CDR2 reads YFSETQ. With V trimmed by 3 bases and J by 4 bases, 4 bases remained unmatched. The CDR3 is 14 residues long. The CDR3 bases are TGCGCCAGCAGCTCTACAGGGGGCCCCTATGGCTACACCTTC. Protein sequence: CASSSTGGPYGYTF.

The chain has TRBV20-1 and TRBJ1-1; 7 bases are a match to TRBD1. This CDR3 contains 13 residues. CDR1 is DFQATT and CDR2 is SNEGSKA in the germline V gene (reference sequence). Germline trimming cut 3 bases from V and 5 bases from J; bases unmatched to any gene: 6. Here the CDR3 DNA reads TGCAGTGCTAGTTCACAGGGGTGGACTGAAGCTTTCTTT. Its protein product is CSASSQGWTEAFF.

The chain combines TRBV6-5 with TRBJ1-5; 10 positions match TRBD1. The CDR3 runs 15 residues. J gave up 7 bases and V 6 bases, and 9 bases lay outside the gene matches. Germline V gene data show CDR1 as MNHEY and CDR2 as SVGAGI. The CDR3 DNA is TGTGCCAGCAGACCCGACAGGGGGCATAGCCAGCCCCAGCATTTT. The encoded protein is CASRPDRGHSQPQHF.

The J gene is TRBJ1-4, the V gene TRBV4-1; D gene uncertain. This CDR3 comprises 16 residues. V was clipped by 3 bases and J by 0 bases, with 11 bases between them. Germline V CDR1 and CDR2: MGHRA, YSYEKL. CDR3 in amino acids: CASSQVANPTNEKLFF. The CDR3 bases are TGCGCCAGCAGCCAGGTGGCAAATCCAACTAATGAAAAACTGTTTTTT.

This rearrangement joins TRBV5-1 to TRBJ1-1; 10 bases match TRBD1. Germline V gives CDR1 SGHRS, CDR2 YFSETQ. This CDR3 has 16 residues. V shed 3 bases, J shed 3 bases, and the junction held 8 bases outside the gene matches. The CDR3 loop reads CASSSGTGAGDTEAFF. The CDR3 DNA follows: TGCGCCAGCAGCTCGGGGACAGGGGCCGGAGACACTGAAGCTTTCTTT.